These 3 T cell receptor beta chains came from one sample sequenced in a study of patients and donors after allogeneic stem cell transplantation. TCRdb re-analysed the RT-PCR reads in MiXCR, keeping a single row per CDR3 protein. The data hold about 96,000 distinct CDR3 sequences, with around 49% observed a single time. The sample taken for sequencing was blood, either unsorted or a sorted T cell fraction (not recorded which). These receptors originate from a human donor who was either an allogeneic HSCT recipient or a stem cell or donor lymphocyte infusion donor (not recorded which). It is not recorded whose cells these are; they may come from a transplant donor.

J is TRBJ1-1 and V is TRBV19, with TRBD1 identical over 7 bases. V was clipped by 7 bases and J by 1 base; unmatched bases: 6. The CDR3 runs to 14 residues. Per the germline V gene, CDR1 is LNHDA and CDR2 is SQIVND (reference sequence). The CDR3 loop reads CASIDRVENTEAFF. Here the CDR3 DNA reads TGTGCCAGTATTGACAGGGTTGAGAACACTGAAGCTTTCTTT.

The V call is TRBV4-1, the J call TRBJ1-5; 8 nucleotides line up with TRBD1. The ends lost 3 bases at V and 7 bases at J; junction bases unmatched: 8. Per the germline V gene, CDR1 is MGHRA and CDR2 is YSYEKL. The CDR3 consists of 15 residues. For the CDR3, the DNA is TGCGCCAGCAGCCAGGCAGGGGGCCAGGGGCAGCCCCAGCATTTT. This codes for CASSQAGGQGQPQHF.

This clonotype was counted once. This chain uses TRBV30 with TRBJ2-7; possibly TRBD2 for D (6 bases). The V and J ends lost 4 bases and 3 bases respectively, with 16 bases between them. Germline V CDR1 and CDR2: GTSNPN, SVGIG (reference sequence). The CDR3 loop spans 14 amino acids. CDR3 sequence (DNA): TGTGCCTGGAATCCCTTTGGGGGGATCTACGAGCAGTACTTC. Protein product: CAWNPFGGIYEQYF.